The 25 T cell receptor beta chains listed next were all sequenced from one sample in a study of beta chain features in type 1 diabetes. Study-wide results and caveats: A moderate, significant TCRB CDR3 shortening appeared in type 1 diabetes across four CD4+ subsets.

These receptors have no known antigen. Reverse transcribing all isolated RNA meant expressed TCRB transcripts were sequenced. Sequencing was performed with immunoSEQ multiplex PCR; in TCRdb, only in-frame clones are kept and a portion is missing. Of hundreds of thousands of clones listed, around 15% are singletons. Sequenced input: naive CD4+ T cells from blood. These receptors all come from a man aged 18-30 years with type 1 diabetes.

This clone has only a few counts. Distinct nucleotide sequences in the sample also encode this CDR3. The chain links TRBV29-1 to TRBJ1-1; D ambiguous. V was clipped by 2 bases and J by 1 base, with 8 bases between them. Germline CDR1 reads SQVTM; CDR2 reads ANQGSEA. This CDR3 region has 13 residues. The CDR3 protein is CSVERQSNTEAFF. In nucleotides, the CDR3 is TGCAGCGTTGAAAGGCAGTCGAACACTGAAGCTTTCTTT.

This clone was seen a single time. The chain links TRBV2 to TRBJ2-3, with D hard to call. This CDR3 spans 13 amino acids. Trimming pared 4 bases from V and 2 bases from J, leaving 7 bases between. CDR1 is SNHLY, CDR2 FYNNEI, per germline. The CDR3 DNA sequence: TGTGCCAGCAGTGCTGTGGCCACAGATACGCAGTATTTT. This encodes CASSAVATDTQYF.

In its sample, this clone was seen a few times. This chain links TRBV5-1 with TRBJ2-3; maybe TRBD1 (6 bases). Looked up from germline, CDR1 is SGHRS and CDR2 is YFSETQ. Trimming removed 2 bases at V and 4 bases at J, with 14 bases between. The CDR3 runs to 15 residues. CDR3 region: CASSFKQGVPDTQYF. The CDR3 DNA reads as TGCGCCAGCAGCTTTAAACAGGGAGTTCCAGATACGCAGTATTTT. The full variable domain, completed using reference TRBV5-1 and TRBJ2-3, is KAGVTQTPRYLIKTRGQQVTLSCSPISGHRSVSWYQQTPGQGLQFLFEYFSETQRNKGNFPGRFSGRQFSNSRSEMNVSTLELGDSALYLCASSFKQGVPDTQYFGPGTRLTVL.

This clone was counted a few times. J is TRBJ1-2 and V is TRBV4-1, with TRBD1 identical over 10 bases. V lost 3 bases to trimming and J lost 4 bases; unmatched junction nucleotides: 2. From germline, CDR1 is MGHRA and CDR2 YSYEKL. This CDR3 is 14 amino acids long. This chain's CDR3 is CASSQRDRGYGYTF. Written as DNA, the CDR3 is TGCGCCAGCAGCCAGCGGGACAGGGGCTATGGCTACACCTTC.

This chain connects TRBV4-2 to TRBJ2-7, with TRBD2 identical over 8 bases. The V gene end was trimmed by 4 bases and the J gene end by 2 bases; junction bases not matched to a gene: 10. CDR3 length: 16 residues. Looked up from germline, CDR1 is LGHNA and CDR2 is YNFKEQ. The DNA of the CDR3 is TGTGCCAGCAGCCCGGCCGGGACTAGGGCTACCTACGAGCAGTACTTC. Protein sequence: CASSPAGTRATYEQYF.

A note on this clone: Additional DNA sequences in this sample encode the identical CDR3. V is TRBV6-5 and J is TRBJ2-7; 9 nucleotides match TRBD2. CDR1 MNHEY and CDR2 SVGAGI come from the germline V gene. V shed 2 bases and J 3 bases; nucleotides not matched to a gene: 5. This CDR3 comprises 15 residues. CDR3 sequence (DNA): TGTGCCAGCAGTTACAGTAGCGGGGGCAGCTACGAGCAGTACTTC. Its protein product is CASSYSSGGSYEQYF.

This clone was counted a few times. J is TRBJ2-1 and V is TRBV4-2; 7 bases fit TRBD2. J lost 7 bases, V lost 0 bases, and 6 bases had no gene match. Germline-derived CDR1 and CDR2 are LGHNA and YNFKEQ. The length of the CDR3 is 15 residues. The CDR3 coding sequence is TGTGCCAGCAGCCAAGAGTGGCGGGAGACGAATGAGCAGTTCTTC. It codes for CASSQEWRETNEQFF.

This clone was counted a few times. The CDR3 nucleotides are TGTGCCAGCAGCCCTCACGTCGTGGGTGAGACCCAGTACTTC. The encoded protein is CASSPHVVGETQYF. The gene calls are TRBV9 and TRBJ2-5; D is uncertain. Germline-derived CDR1 and CDR2 are SGDLS and YYNGEE. The CDR3 runs to 14 residues. Trimming stripped 4 bases from V and 5 bases from J, with 15 bases between.

The chain joins TRBV27 to TRBJ1-4; D remains unclear. Germline CDR1 reads MNHEY; CDR2 reads SMNVEV (reference sequence). Trimming pared 2 bases from V and 7 bases from J, leaving 14 bases between. This CDR3 has 15 residues. CDR3 loop: CASSLKEGSGEKLFF. CDR3 coding DNA: TGTGCCAGCAGTTTAAAAGAGGGCTCAGGTGAAAAACTGTTTTTT.

In its sample, this clone was seen a few times. The chain uses TRBV5-1 and TRBJ1-1, with D possibly being TRBD1 (5 bases). The V end was cut by 0 bases, the J end by 4 bases, with 13 bases between. The CDR3 totals 15 residues. From germline, CDR1 is SGHRS and CDR2 YFSETQ. The CDR3 reads CASSLASGSGTEAFF. As DNA, the CDR3 is TGCGCCAGCAGCTTGGCCTCAGGGTCGGGCACTGAAGCTTTCTTT.

This clone was detected only a few times. V gene TRBV7-9 combines with J gene TRBJ1-3; the D is unclear. Germline lookup yields CDR1 SEHNR and CDR2 FQNEAQ (reference sequence). The germline V and J ends were trimmed by 8 bases and 2 bases, with 1 base remaining between them. The CDR3 runs to 10 residues. CDR3 sequence: CASAGNTIYF. CDR3 bases: TGTGCCAGCGCTGGAAACACCATATATTTT.

In its sample, this clone was seen a few times. V is TRBV5-6 and J is TRBJ2-5; 8 bases agree with TRBD2. The junction had 9 bases not matched to a gene; V was cut back by 6 bases and J by 5 bases. Germline CDR1 reads SGHDT; CDR2 reads YYEEEE. This CDR3 has 14 amino acids. The CDR3 DNA reads TGTGCCAGCACCCCCGCGGGGGGCCGGGAGACCCAGTACTTC. This codes for CASTPAGGRETQYF.

Regarding this clone: The limits of the CDR3 on the DNA are not certain, so only TCRdb's listed CDR3 is given. The chain recombines TRBV28 with TRBJ1-1; the table's D call, TRBD1, was not checked against the DNA. The CDR3 sequence runs 16 residues, both termini included. Germline values: CDR1 MDHEN, CDR2 SYDVKM. CDR3 protein: CASSSSVAGMNTEAFF.

The chain recombines TRBV6-5 with TRBJ1-2; D unresolved. The V end lost 7 bases, the J end lost 7 bases, and 13 bases lay between the germline ends. The CDR3 totals 12 residues. Germline CDR1 and CDR2: MNHEY and SVGAGI. The CDR3 sequence is CASTRMGSGYTF. CDR3 coding DNA: TGTGCCAGCACCCGGATGGGTAGTGGCTACACCTTC.

The chain recombines TRBV5-1 with TRBJ2-2, with D uncertain. Germline CDR1 reads SGHRS; CDR2 reads YFSETQ. Trimming stripped 4 bases from V and 0 bases from J, with 10 bases between. This CDR3 comprises 15 residues. In DNA form, the CDR3 reads TGCGCCAGCAGCCTTGGGTTCGCGAACACCGGGGAGCTGTTTTTT. This sequence encodes CASSLGFANTGELFF. Variable domain in full (rest from reference TRBV5-1 and TRBJ2-2): KAGVTQTPRYLIKTRGQQVTLSCSPISGHRSVSWYQQTPGQGLQFLFEYFSETQRNKGNFPGRFSGRQFSNSRSEMNVSTLELGDSALYLCASSLGFANTGELFFGEGSRLTVL.

The table lists this clone with a few counts. The V call is TRBV11-2, the J call TRBJ2-3, with 8 positions matching TRBD2. Germline lookup yields CDR1 SGHAT and CDR2 FQNNGV. Trimming removed 0 bases from V and 5 bases from J; junction bases left unmatched: 13. The CDR3 is made up of 18 amino acids. The CDR3, as DNA: TGTGCCAGCAGCTTAGATCAGGGGACGGGAGGGCCGGAAGATACGCAGTATTTT. It yields the protein CASSLDQGTGGPEDTQYF.

The table lists this clone with a few counts. V is TRBV29-1 and J is TRBJ2-1; 8 nucleotides align to TRBD2. With V trimmed by 6 bases and J by 10 bases, 17 bases remained unmatched. The length of the CDR3 is 15 residues. Germline V gene data show CDR1 as SQVTM and CDR2 as ANQGSEA. For the CDR3, the DNA is TGCAGCGTGGTCGTCGGGACTAGGATAGCGACCGAGCAGTTCTTC. Residues: CSVVVGTRIATEQFF.

The gene calls are TRBV30 and TRBJ2-5; D gene ambiguous. The CDR3 runs to 13 residues. V lost 2 bases and J lost 1, with 8 bases in between. Germline loops: CDR1 GTSNPN, CDR2 SVGIG (reference sequence). CDR3 sequence: CAWSRKVQETQYF. The CDR3 nucleotides read TGTGCCTGGAGTCGTAAAGTCCAAGAGACCCAGTACTTC. Supplemented by reference TRBV30 and TRBJ2-5, the full variable domain reads SQTIHQWPATLVQPVGSPLSLECTVEGTSNPNLYWYRQAAGRGLQLLFYSVGIGQISSEVPQNLSASRPQDRQFILSSKKLLLSDSGFYLCAWSRKVQETQYFGPGTRLLVL.

In DNA form, the CDR3 reads TGTGCCAGCAGCTTAGTTGTGCCTCAGGCGCAGTATTTT. Protein product: CASSLVVPQAQYF. This chain joins TRBV7-6 and TRBJ2-3, with D unresolved. The CDR3 runs to 13 residues. The V and J ends lost 1 base and 10 bases respectively, with 12 bases between them. Germline V gene sequence: CDR1 SGHVS, CDR2 FNYEAQ.

This clone was observed at least ten times. V gene TRBV14 combines with J gene TRBJ2-3; weak D call: TRBD1 (5 bases). The CDR3 extends over 15 amino acids. CDR1 is SGHDN, CDR2 FVKESK, per germline. The V and J ends lost 0 bases and 10 bases respectively, with 17 bases between them. The CDR3 reads CASSQDPWKGQPQYF. The CDR3 DNA sequence: TGTGCCAGCAGCCAAGATCCTTGGAAGGGGCAACCGCAGTATTTT.

The chain recombines TRBV4-2 with TRBJ1-2; 8 nucleotides align to TRBD1. V lost 0 bases to trimming and J lost 4 bases; unmatched junction nucleotides: 7. This CDR3 spans 16 amino acids. From germline, CDR1 is LGHNA and CDR2 YNFKEQ. The CDR3 DNA is TGTGCCAGCAGCCAAGATTTGGGACAGGCAATCTATGGCTACACCTTC. Translation: CASSQDLGQAIYGYTF.

A note on this clone: Other DNA sequences from this sample encode an identical CDR3 as well. The rearrangement uses TRBV7-9 and TRBJ2-7; D gene ambiguous. CDR1 and CDR2 (germline): SEHNR, FQNEAQ (reference sequence). This CDR3 has 11 residues. Trimming shortened V by 2 bases and J by 1 base, and 0 bases separated the two germline ends. The CDR3 bases are TGTGCCAGCAGCTTATCCTACGAGCAGTACTTC. It codes for CASSLSYEQYF.

The chain combines TRBV5-4 with TRBJ2-2, with D perhaps given as TRBD1 or TRBD2 (6 bases each). CDR3 size: 15 residues. From germline, CDR1 is SGHNT and CDR2 YYREEE (reference sequence). V was shortened by 2 bases and J by 4 bases, with 12 bases between the two germline ends. The CDR3, as DNA: TGTGCCAGCAGCTTAGGGGGGCCTGGCACCGGGGAGCTGTTTTTT. It specifies CASSLGGPGTGELFF.

The J gene is TRBJ2-7, the V gene TRBV30; 8 nucleotides align to TRBD2. With 3 bases clipped from V and 5 bases from J, the junction kept 9 bases outside the gene matches. The CDR3 has 14 amino acids. CDR1 and CDR2 (germline): GTSNPN, SVGIG (reference sequence). The CDR3 here is CAWSSRGGGDEQYF. The CDR3 region has the DNA TGTGCCTGGAGCTCTCGGGGGGGCGGCGACGAGCAGTACTTC.

The rearrangement joins TRBV6-5 to TRBJ1-2; D perhaps matches TRBD1 (5 bases). This CDR3 contains 12 residues. V dropped 8 bases and J dropped 11 bases, with 18 bases sitting between them. Looked up from germline, CDR1 is MNHEY and CDR2 is SVGAGI. The CDR3 DNA reads as TGTGCCAGCTACACAGGTGGGGGGAGATACACCTTC. It yields the protein CASYTGGGRYTF.